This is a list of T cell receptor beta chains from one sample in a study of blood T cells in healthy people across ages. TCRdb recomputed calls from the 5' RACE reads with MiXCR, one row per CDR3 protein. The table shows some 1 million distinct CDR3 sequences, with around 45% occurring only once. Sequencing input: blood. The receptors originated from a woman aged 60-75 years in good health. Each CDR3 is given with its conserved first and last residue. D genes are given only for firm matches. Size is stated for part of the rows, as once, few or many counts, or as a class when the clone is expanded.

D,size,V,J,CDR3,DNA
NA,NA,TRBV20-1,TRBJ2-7,CSTRGGGPHEQYF,TGCAGTACTAGGGGGGGAGGGCCCCACGAGCAGTACTTC
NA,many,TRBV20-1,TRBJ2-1,CSAIRGRATNEQFF,TGCAGTGCTATTAGGGGGAGGGCCACCAATGAGCAGTTCTTC
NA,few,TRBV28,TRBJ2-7,CASSLEHHEQYF,TGTGCCAGCAGTTTAGAACATCACGAGCAGTACTTC
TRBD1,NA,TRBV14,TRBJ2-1,CASKGDRSYNEQFF,TGTGCCAGCAAGGGGGACAGATCCTACAATGAGCAGTTCTTC
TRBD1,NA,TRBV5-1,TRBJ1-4,CASSLGPYRGRGEKLFF,TGCGCCAGCAGCTTGGGTCCTTACAGGGGGCGCGGTGAAAAACTGTTTTTT
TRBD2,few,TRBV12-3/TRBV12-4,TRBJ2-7,CASRTGLASTGEQYF,TGTGCCAGCAGGACGGGACTAGCGAGTACCGGCGAGCAGTACTTC
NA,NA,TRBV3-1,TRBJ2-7,CASSPRVGAGGEHERSEQYF,TGTGCCAGCAGCCCCCGGGTAGGGGCTGGCGGGGAGCACGAGAGGTCCGAGCAGTACTTC
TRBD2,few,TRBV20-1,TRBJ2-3,CSAESSGRVADTQYF,TGCAGTGCCGAAAGTAGCGGGAGGGTCGCAGATACGCAGTATTTT
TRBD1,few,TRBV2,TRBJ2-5,CASRPGQGRETQYF,TGTGCCAGCAGACCGGGACAGGGGAGGGAGACCCAGTACTTC
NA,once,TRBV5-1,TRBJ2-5,CASNLAPGLQETQYF,TGCGCCAGCAACTTGGCCCCAGGACTCCAAGAGACCCAGTACTTC
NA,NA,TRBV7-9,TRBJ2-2,CATADIYTGELFF,TGTGCCACGGCGGACATTTACACCGGGGAGCTGTTTTTT
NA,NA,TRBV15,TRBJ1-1,CATSRVGGRSEAFF,TGTGCCACCAGCAGAGTGGGGGGCAGGTCTGAAGCTTTCTTT
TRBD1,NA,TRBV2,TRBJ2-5,CASRFPGTGEEQYF,TGTGCCAGCAGATTTCCCGGGACAGGGGAGGAGCAGTACTTC
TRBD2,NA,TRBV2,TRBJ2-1,CASSATSGVYNEQFF,TGTGCCAGCAGTGCTACTAGCGGAGTGTACAATGAGCAGTTCTTC
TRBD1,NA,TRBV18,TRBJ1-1,CTSSPRDRGPHTEAFF,TGTACCAGCTCTCCCCGGGACAGGGGCCCCCACACTGAAGCTTTCTTT
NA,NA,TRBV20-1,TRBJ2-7,CSARDCARGSSYEQYF,TGCAGTGCTAGAGATTGTGCTAGGGGAAGCTCCTACGAGCAGTACTTC
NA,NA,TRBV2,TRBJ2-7,CASTGQTYEQYF,TGTGCCAGCACGGGACAAACCTACGAGCAGTACTTC
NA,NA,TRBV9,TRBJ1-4,CASSPSGANNEKLFF,TGTGCCAGCAGCCCTTCGGGGGCGAATAATGAAAAACTGTTTTTT
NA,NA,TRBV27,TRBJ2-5,CASSPYYHQVETQYF,TGTGCCAGCAGTCCTTACTATCACCAAGTGGAGACCCAGTACTTC
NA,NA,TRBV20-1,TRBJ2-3,CSAGQLRGVVSQYF,TGCAGTGCTGGACAACTGAGGGGGGTCGTCTCGCAGTATTTT
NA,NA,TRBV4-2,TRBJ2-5,CASSLLVGESQETQYF,TGTGCCAGCAGCCTCCTGGTGGGGGAGTCTCAAGAGACCCAGTACTTC
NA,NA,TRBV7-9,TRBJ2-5,CASSLFQGGYQETQYF,TGTGCCAGCAGCTTATTTCAGGGTGGATACCAAGAGACCCAGTACTTC
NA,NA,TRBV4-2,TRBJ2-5,CASSQVEGGEETQYF,TGTGCCAGCAGCCAAGTCGAGGGGGGTGAAGAGACCCAGTACTTC
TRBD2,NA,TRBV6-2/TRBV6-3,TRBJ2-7,CASRASGAGAGEQYF,TGTGCCAGCAGGGCCTCAGGAGCGGGAGCCGGCGAGCAGTACTTC
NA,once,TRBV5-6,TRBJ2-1,CASSLAGPFHNEQFF,TGTGCCAGCAGCTTGGCGGGTCCCTTCCACAATGAGCAGTTCTTC
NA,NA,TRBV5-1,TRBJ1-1,CASSLQLQSMNTEAFF,TGCGCCAGCAGCCTACAATTACAGAGTATGAACACTGAAGCTTTCTTT
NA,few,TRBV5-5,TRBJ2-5,CASSLPGTISETQYF,TGTGCCAGCAGCTTACCCGGGACAATATCTGAGACCCAGTACTTC
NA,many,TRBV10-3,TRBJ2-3,CAISESTTDTQYF,TGTGCCATCAGTGAGTCGACCACAGATACGCAGTATTTT
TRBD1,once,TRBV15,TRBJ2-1,CATAGTGTYNEQFF,TGTGCCACCGCCGGGACAGGGACCTACAATGAGCAGTTCTTC
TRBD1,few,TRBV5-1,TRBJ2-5,CASSEFRDRSGETQYF,TGCGCCAGCAGCGAATTCCGGGACAGGTCGGGGGAGACCCAGTACTTC
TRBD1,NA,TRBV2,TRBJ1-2,CASSEQGGLQNYGYTF,TGTGCCAGCAGTGAACAGGGGGGACTTCAAAACTATGGCTACACCTTC
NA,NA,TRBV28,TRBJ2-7,CASRDKPYEQYF,TGTGCCAGCCGGGACAAACCCTACGAGCAGTACTTC
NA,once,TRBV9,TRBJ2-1,CASSVVGGVDEQFF,TGTGCCAGCAGCGTAGTAGGGGGTGTGGATGAGCAGTTCTTC
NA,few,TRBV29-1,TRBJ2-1,CSVEVTGNEQFF,TGCAGCGTTGAGGTGACAGGCAATGAGCAGTTCTTC
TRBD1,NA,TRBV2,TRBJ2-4,CASNPGTGGATLAKNIQYF,TGTGCCAGCAACCCCGGGACAGGGGGCGCGACCCTAGCCAAAAACATTCAGTACTTC
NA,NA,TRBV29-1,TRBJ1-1,CSGRFRDTEAFF,TGCAGCGGCAGGTTTCGGGACACTGAAGCTTTCTTT
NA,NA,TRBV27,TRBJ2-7,CASSPPNRHHYEQYF,TGTGCCAGCAGCCCGCCGAACAGGCATCACTACGAGCAGTACTTC
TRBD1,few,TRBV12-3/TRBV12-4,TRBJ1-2,CASSVSRGYGYTF,TGTGCCAGTAGTGTCTCCAGGGGGTATGGCTACACCTTC
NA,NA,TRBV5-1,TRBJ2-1,CASSWGGHSYNEQFF,TGCGCCAGCAGCTGGGGCGGGCACTCCTACAATGAGCAGTTCTTC
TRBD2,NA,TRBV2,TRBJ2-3,CASAGTREGAQYF,TGTGCCAGCGCCGGGACTAGAGAAGGGGCGCAGTATTTT
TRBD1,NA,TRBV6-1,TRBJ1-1,CASSEARTGAAFF,TGTGCCAGCAGTGAAGCTAGGACAGGGGCTGCTTTCTTT
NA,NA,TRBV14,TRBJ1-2,CASSPNFRGSGYTF,TGTGCCAGCAGCCCGAACTTCAGGGGAAGTGGCTACACCTTC
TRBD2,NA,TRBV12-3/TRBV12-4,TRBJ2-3,CASSQRAGADTQYF,TGTGCCAGCAGCCAAAGAGCGGGGGCAGATACGCAGTATTTT
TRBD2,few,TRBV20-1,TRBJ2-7,CSAVTSGSYEQYF,TGCAGTGCTGTGACTAGCGGGAGCTACGAGCAGTACTTC
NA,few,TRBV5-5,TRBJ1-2,CASSYTTEFYGYTF,TGTGCCAGCAGCTATACAACAGAGTTCTATGGCTACACCTTC
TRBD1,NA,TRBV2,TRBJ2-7,CASRYRGPSVYEQYF,TGTGCCAGCAGGTACAGGGGCCCATCGGTCTACGAGCAGTACTTC
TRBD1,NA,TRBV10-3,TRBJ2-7,CAFAGTGGGEQYF,TGTGCCTTCGCCGGGACAGGGGGCGGCGAGCAGTACTTC
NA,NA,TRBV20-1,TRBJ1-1,CSARVGQNTEAFF,TGCAGTGCTAGAGTTGGGCAGAACACTGAAGCTTTCTTT
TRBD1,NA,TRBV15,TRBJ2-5,CATSREDRGGETQYF,TGTGCCACCAGCAGAGAGGACAGGGGAGGAGAGACCCAGTACTTC
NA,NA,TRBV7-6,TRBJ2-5,CASSWEVGTNEQYF,TGTGCCAGCAGCTGGGAGGTCGGTACGAATGAGCAGTACTTC
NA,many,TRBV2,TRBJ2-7,CASRSGIRGYEQYF,TGTGCCAGCAGGTCGGGGATCAGGGGTTACGAGCAGTACTTC
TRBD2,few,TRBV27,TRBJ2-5,CASSFRVGSGRLLAKQYF,TGTGCCAGCAGTTTTCGGGTGGGTAGCGGGAGACTCCTTGCCAAGCAGTACTTC
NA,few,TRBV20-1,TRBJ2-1,CSAKTGIYNEQFF,TGCAGTGCTAAAACAGGGATTTACAATGAGCAGTTCTTC
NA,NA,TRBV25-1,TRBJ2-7,CASSEYGTKHEQYF,TGTGCCAGCAGTGAATATGGGACCAAACACGAGCAGTACTTC
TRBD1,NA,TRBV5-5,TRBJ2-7,CASSPGQGRPYEQYF,TGTGCCAGCAGCCCGGGACAGGGTAGGCCCTACGAGCAGTACTTC
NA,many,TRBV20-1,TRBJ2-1,CSARGHPYNEQFF,TGCAGTGCTAGAGGCCACCCGTACAATGAGCAGTTCTTC
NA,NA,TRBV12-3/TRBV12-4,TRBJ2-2,CASSKQGGDGELFF,TGTGCCAGCAGTAAACAGGGGGGGGACGGGGAGCTGTTTTTT